This T cell receptor (beta chain) was recorded in a study of siplizumab effects on memory and regulatory T cells. With respect to this clone: Antigen: not known.

Study results and limitations: Both greater diversity than memory cells and a major contribution to the alloresponse seemed to characterize naive T cells. A significant reduction in alloreactive sequences traceable to unstimulated CD4+ memory cells was produced by siplizumab. The study found that mappable alloreactive CD4+ clones averaged roughly 70% Treg-derived with siplizumab and more than 25% in controls.

Data came from immunoSEQ multiplex PCR; TCRdb stores just in-frame clones and leaves some out. The data show roughly 68,000 clones, 83% seen once. V was clipped by 0 bases and J by 8 bases, with 15 bases between them. This CDR3 is 15 amino acids long. Germline CDR1 is SGHRS and CDR2 is YFSETQ. Donor pairs, a few in total, had unstimulated naive, memory, effector memory and TEMRA subsets sequenced. Sample: memory CD4+ T cells sorted from blood. The clonotype originates from a human donor in good health. The J gene is TRBJ2-1, the V gene TRBV5-1; tentatively, D is TRBD2 (5 bases). DNA of the CDR3: TGCGCCAGCAGCTTGGCGGTAGCGAAGTTTGATGAGCAGTTCTTC. Translating gives CASSLAVAKFDEQFF.